The entry below describes one T cell receptor beta chain. Antigen specificity is unknown. The data derive from a study of cytotoxic CD8 clonotypes in ibrutinib-treated CLL. About the study: Partial responders around 24, complete 2; roughly 12 progressed and 14 stayed in remission by median 68 months.

The ends were cut back, 0 bases at V and 5 bases at J, with 10 bases in the middle. The length of the CDR3 is 13 residues. Germline V gives CDR1 GTSNPN, CDR2 SVGIG (reference sequence). Deep sequencing aimed at 1 in 200,000 to 1 in 1 million T cells' resolution. Clones were read by immunoSEQ multiplex PCR, and TCRdb kept only the in-frame ones, dropping some. The sample consists of under 150,000 clones, 80% to 95% of them appearing once. Study-wide findings and caveats: While tracking circulating CD8+ T-cell counts, baseline clonality exceeded that of age-matched healthy donors. Public clonotypes (which were uncommon) either contracted or remained stable on treatment.

The TCR was taken from a human donor with chronic lymphocytic leukemia. The genes are TRBV30 and TRBJ1-1; the D is unclear. The material sequenced was PBMCs, taken after 12 months of ibrutinib treatment. The CDR3 DNA reads TGTGCCTGGAGTGTGGAGAGACAAACTGAAGCTTTCTTT. The encoded protein is CAWSVERQTEAFF.